This T cell receptor (beta chain) was recorded in a study of blood T cells in healthy people across ages. Study as a whole: For every two T cells, template switching captured about one barcoded beta molecule.

Trimming took off 5 bases at V and 6 bases at J, with 13 bases between the two ends. Germline V gives CDR1 SGHTA, CDR2 FQGNSA. CDR3 length: 13 amino acids. Notes on this clonotype: Its antigen is not identified.

Alongside a J-beta primer mix, a sample-barcoded 5' primer served in a second PCR lasting about 7 to 12 cycles. TCRdb redid the calling of the 5' RACE reads with MiXCR, one entry per CDR3 protein. The data hold over 1,200,000 distinct CDR3 sequences, with approximately 59% observed a single time. Study-level results: Diversity of TCR beta per million T cells declined in a roughly linear way with age. Since the PBMCs were unsorted, naive and antigen-experienced cells could not be conclusively compared.

The sequence came from a young man in good health. The chain links TRBV7-2 to TRBJ2-5; D is perhaps TRBD2 (6 bases). Sequenced material: blood. This CDR3 reads CASSEMGGKTQYF. The CDR3 DNA follows: TGTGCCAGCAGCGAGATGGGGGGAAAGACCCAGTACTTC. Complete variable domain (other parts from reference TRBV7-2 and TRBJ2-5): GAGVSQSPSNKVTEKGKDVELRCDPISGHTALYWYRQSLGQGLEFLIYFQGNSAPDKSGLPSDRFSAERTGGSVSTLTIQRTQQEDSAVYLCASSEMGGKTQYFGPGTRLLVL.